The next 20 T cell receptor beta chains were all read from a single sample in a study of blood T cell repertoires in COVID-19. Some clones are missing from TCRdb's copy, which holds only in-frame ones; the method was immunoSEQ multiplex PCR. The top ten clones hold roughly 5% of a sample with 150,000 to 200,000 clones, around 80% of them seen once. The sample comprised PBMCs or T cells enriched from blood (not recorded which). The receptors stem from a man between 70 and 80 years old who had been exposed to COVID-19.

V usage is TRBV6-5 and J usage is TRBJ2-5; D is perhaps TRBD1 (6 bases). Germline V gene sequence: CDR1 MNHEY, CDR2 SVGAGI. The CDR3 is made up of 13 amino acids. Trimming pared 8 bases from V and 5 bases from J, leaving 15 bases between. CDR3 protein: CASARTGQETQYF. The CDR3, as DNA: TGTGCCAGCGCGCGAACAGGGCAGGAGACCCAGTACTTC.

This clone was counted a single time. The chain links TRBV11-2 to TRBJ2-3; D gene unclear. V lost 4 bases, J lost 2 bases, and 16 bases lay in between. Germline CDR1 is SGHAT and CDR2 is FQNNGV. The CDR3 sequence is 16 residues long. The DNA for the CDR3 is TGTGCCAGCAGCTCTAGAGCCAGCTCGGTCACAGATACGCAGTATTTT. Protein sequence: CASSSRASSVTDTQYF.

This clone was seen more than once but under ten times. The chain uses TRBV4-2 and TRBJ2-3, with 14 bases matching TRBD2. CDR3 size: 19 residues. With 0 bases clipped from V and 6 bases from J, the junction kept 11 bases outside the gene matches. Per the germline V gene, CDR1 is LGHNA and CDR2 is YNFKEQ. The CDR3 region is CASSQDAGLAGGGVDTQYF. Written as DNA, the CDR3 is TGTGCCAGCAGCCAAGATGCCGGACTAGCGGGGGGAGGGGTGGATACGCAGTATTTT.

This clone appeared a few times. The chain links TRBV9 to TRBJ2-3; the match to TRBD2 covers 7 bases. V shed 4 bases, J shed 3 bases, and the junction held 8 bases outside the gene matches. The CDR3 contains 15 residues. The germline V gene encodes CDR1 SGDLS and CDR2 YYNGEE. CDR3: CASSRRGDLTDTQYF. The CDR3 region has the DNA TGTGCCAGCAGCAGACGGGGGGACCTTACAGATACGCAGTATTTT.

This sequence joins TRBV12-5 and TRBJ2-5; unclear D gene. Germline V gene lookup returns CDR1 LGHNT and CDR2 FRNRAP. The V end was cut by 3 bases, the J end by 4 bases, with 3 bases between. The CDR3 runs to 11 residues. This CDR3 is CASGFRETQYF. The CDR3 nucleotides read TGTGCTAGTGGTTTCCGAGAGACCCAGTACTTC.

The table lists this clone with a count of one. CDR3 nucleotide sequence: TGCAGTGCTAGTAACCCTAGCGGGTACAATGAGCAGTTCTTC. Its protein product is CSASNPSGYNEQFF. V is TRBV20-1 and J is TRBJ2-1; 8 bases are a match to TRBD2. This CDR3 is built from 14 residues. The germline V gene encodes CDR1 DFQATT and CDR2 SNEGSKA (reference sequence). J was trimmed by 4 bases and V by 3 bases; bases with no gene match: 5.

V and J are TRBV24-1 and TRBJ1-1, with unresolved D. Trimming left V 1 base short and J 6 bases short, with 17 bases between. CDR3 length: 16 residues. The germline gives CDR1 KGHDR, CDR2 SFDVKD. CDR3 DNA sequence: TGTGCCACCAGTGATTTCCCCCGCGGAGGGAAGTCTGAAGCTTTCTTT. Its protein product is CATSDFPRGGKSEAFF.

This chain connects TRBV5-4 to TRBJ2-1; the match to TRBD1 covers 8 bases. This CDR3 is built from 15 residues. After removal of 2 bases from V and 1 base from J, the junction contained 2 bases not matched to a gene. Germline-derived CDR1 and CDR2 are SGHNT and YYREEE (reference sequence). This chain's CDR3 is CASSFGQGSYNEQFF. The DNA for the CDR3 is TGTGCCAGCAGCTTCGGACAGGGTTCCTACAATGAGCAGTTCTTC.

The chain combines TRBV19 with TRBJ1-2; 10 positions agree with TRBD1. The germline CDR1 and CDR2 sequences are LNHDA and SQIVND (reference sequence). This CDR3 is 14 amino acids long. Losses at the gene ends were 7 bases for V and 2 bases for J; bases not matched to a gene: 4. The CDR3 bases are TGTGCCAGTACCATGGGACAGGGGAACTATGGCTACACCTTC. Translated, it gives CASTMGQGNYGYTF.

This clone has only one observation. Other nucleotide sequences from this sample produce the same CDR3. The chain employs TRBV2 and TRBJ1-5; D ambiguous. The CDR3 length is 14 residues. Germline V gives CDR1 SNHLY, CDR2 FYNNEI. The germline V and J ends were trimmed by 3 bases and 0 bases, with 6 bases remaining between them. The CDR3: CASSEGLSNQPQHF. The DNA for the CDR3 is TGTGCCAGCAGTGAGGGCCTTAGCAATCAGCCCCAGCATTTT.

V is TRBV7-9 and J is TRBJ2-1; D is perhaps TRBD2 (6 bases). V dropped 5 bases and J dropped 8 bases, with 13 bases sitting between them. The CDR3 runs 13 residues. Germline loops: CDR1 SEHNR, CDR2 FQNEAQ (reference sequence). In nucleotides, the CDR3 is TGTGCCAGCAGCGCCCTCGGGGGACATGAGCAGTTCTTC. It specifies CASSALGGHEQFF.

This chain links TRBV7-2 with TRBJ2-3; TRBD1 might be the D (6 bases). Between the trimmed V and J ends, which lost 5 bases and 1 base, there was a span of 13 bases. CDR1 is SGHTA, CDR2 FQGNSA, per germline. This CDR3 has 15 residues. The CDR3 region has the DNA TGTGCCAGCAGCGGCCGGCGACAGGGCACAGATACGCAGTATTTT. The encoded protein is CASSGRRQGTDTQYF.

The chain couples TRBV9 to TRBJ2-7, with 7 bases fitting TRBD2. J gave up 10 bases and V 0 bases, and 7 bases lay outside the gene matches. CDR1 and CDR2 from the germline V gene are SGDLS and YYNGEE. The CDR3 has 13 residues. Here the CDR3 reads CASSVAQGGVQYF. The CDR3 nucleotides read TGTGCCAGCAGCGTAGCGCAGGGAGGGGTACAGTACTTC.

This chain links TRBV10-3 with TRBJ2-1, with 7 bases aligning to TRBD2. The germline V gene has CDR1 ENHRY and CDR2 SYGVKD. V was pared by 5 bases and J by 5 bases, with 6 bases of the junction left unmatched. The CDR3 extends over 14 amino acids. The CDR3 here is CAISTFLADNEQFF. The CDR3 bases are TGTGCCATCAGTACATTCCTAGCGGACAATGAGCAGTTCTTC.

This rearrangement joins TRBV6-5 to TRBJ2-5, with D perhaps TRBD2 (6 bases). The germline gives CDR1 MNHEY, CDR2 SVGAGI. V was shortened by 6 bases and J by 3 bases, with 11 bases between the two germline ends. The CDR3 length is 13 residues. CDR3 nucleotide sequence: TGTGCCAGCAGCGCCGGGGGTAAAGAGACCCAGTACTTC. This translates into CASSAGGKETQYF.

The chain carries TRBV16 and TRBJ2-3, with unresolved D. The germline gives CDR1 KGHSY, CDR2 FQNENV. Trimming took off 0 bases at V and 2 bases at J, with 6 bases between the two ends. This CDR3 has 14 residues. The CDR3 sequence: CASSQSGYTDTQYF. As DNA, the CDR3 is TGTGCCAGCAGCCAATCCGGGTACACAGATACGCAGTATTTT.

The J gene is TRBJ1-6, the V gene TRBV3-1 (or the pseudogene TRBV3-2); TRBD1 might be the D (5 bases). Germline CDR1 and CDR2: LGHDT and YNNKEL (reference sequence). Trimming left V 4 bases short and J 11 bases short, with 15 bases between. The CDR3 runs 14 residues. The CDR3 coding sequence is TGTGCCAGCAGCCGCCCCGGGACTGCCGCACCCCTCCACTTT. Encoded protein: CASSRPGTAAPLHF.

This clone was seen a single time. The rearrangement links TRBV18 to TRBJ1-3; 7 nucleotides line up with TRBD1. After removal of 0 bases from V and 1 base from J, the junction contained 3 bases not matched to a gene. This CDR3 comprises 16 residues. Germline V gives CDR1 KGHSH, CDR2 LQKENI. This chain's CDR3 is CASSPPNRGSGNTIYF. The CDR3 DNA follows: TGTGCCAGCTCACCACCGAACAGGGGTTCTGGAAACACCATATATTTT.

The chain joins TRBV27 to TRBJ2-7; TRBD1 agrees at 9 bases. CDR3 length: 17 amino acids. With 4 bases clipped from V and 6 bases from J, the junction kept 16 bases outside the gene matches. CDR1 MNHEY and CDR2 SMNVEV come from the germline V gene (reference sequence). CDR3 protein: CASSWDLRDRVFSEQYF. As DNA, the CDR3 is TGTGCCAGCAGTTGGGACCTCCGGGACAGGGTCTTTAGCGAGCAGTACTTC.

This chain joins TRBV11-2 and TRBJ2-2; 9 nucleotides line up with TRBD1. With V trimmed by 5 bases and J by 4 bases, 11 bases remained unmatched. The CDR3 is made up of 17 amino acids. Per germline, CDR1 SGHAT and CDR2 FQNNGV. The CDR3 region is CASSIFDRGISTGELFF. The CDR3 coding sequence is TGTGCCAGCAGCATCTTCGACAGGGGGATCTCCACCGGGGAGCTGTTTTTT.